These T cell receptor beta chains were read from a single sample in a study of tumor-infiltrating lymphocytes in oesophageal squamous cell carcinoma. TCRdb called the PCR reads again in MiXCR, with one record for every CDR3 protein. Seen here are about 11,000 distinct CDR3 sequences, around 56% observed once, and the top ten hold around 17%. Material: esophageal tumor tissue. These receptors were obtained from a female donor with esophageal squamous cell carcinoma. CDR3s include the opening cysteine and the closing phenylalanine or tryptophan. The D gene is left open where the match is weak. A clone size is listed for some rows: how often the clone was seen (once, few, many), or a class if it is expanded.

V: TRBV5-5
J: TRBJ2-7
size: many
D: .
CDR3: CASSPMDSYEQYF
DNA: TGTGCCAGCAGCCCCATGGACAGCTACGAGCAGTACTTC

V: TRBV7-2
J: TRBJ2-1
size: few
D: .
CDR3: CASSWGGGSQFF
DNA: TGTGCCAGCAGTTGGGGGGGGGGCTCGCAGTTCTTC

V: TRBV7-6
J: TRBJ2-7
size: few
D: .
CDR3: CASSLNVAYEQYF
DNA: TGTGCCAGCAGCTTAAATGTGGCCTACGAGCAGTACTTC

V: TRBV7-3
J: TRBJ2-1
size: .
D: .
CDR3: CAGDHSYNEQFF
DNA: TGTGCCGGGGACCACTCCTACAATGAGCAGTTCTTC

V: TRBV6-1
J: TRBJ1-1
size: medium-sized
D: .
CDR3: CASSFTRQNTEAFF
DNA: TGTGCCAGCAGCTTTACCAGGCAGAACACTGAAGCTTTCTTT

V: TRBV7-2
J: TRBJ2-7
size: few
D: .
CDR3: CASSLALMGLSSYEQYF
DNA: TGTGCCAGCAGCTTAGCGCTTATGGGCCTGAGCTCCTACGAGCAGTACTTC

V: TRBV24-1
J: TRBJ2-7
size: .
D: TRBD2
CDR3: CATSASGYEQYF
DNA: TGTGCCACCAGTGCTAGCGGGTACGAGCAGTACTTC

V: TRBV11-2
J: TRBJ2-5
size: few
D: .
CDR3: CASRQGSSYNEQYF
DNA: TGTGCCAGCCGGCAGGGGTCCTCCTACAATGAGCAGTACTTC

V: TRBV5-4
J: TRBJ1-3
size: few
D: .
CDR3: CASSRDSQVGNTIYF
DNA: TGTGCCAGCAGCCGCGACAGTCAGGTCGGAAACACCATATATTTT

V: TRBV10-3
J: TRBJ1-2
size: many
D: .
CDR3: CAIRSGDAIGYTF
DNA: TGTGCCATCCGGAGCGGTGATGCTATAGGCTACACCTTC

V: TRBV7-2
J: TRBJ2-1
size: .
D: TRBD1
CDR3: CASSAYRGRGLETQFF
DNA: TGTGCCAGCAGCGCCTACAGGGGGCGCGGTCTAGAGACCCAGTTCTTC

V: TRBV4-3
J: TRBJ2-5
size: .
D: .
CDR3: CASQDRQETQYF
DNA: TGCGCCAGCCAGGACCGCCAAGAGACCCAGTACTTC

V: TRBV7-2
J: TRBJ2-6
size: .
D: .
CDR3: CASSLGPSGGVTF
DNA: TGTGCCAGCAGCTTAGGGCCGTCTGGAGGGGTGACTTTC

V: TRBV7-9
J: TRBJ2-1
size: .
D: .
CDR3: CATGGMGQFF
DNA: TGTGCCACCGGGGGTATGGGGCAGTTCTTC

V: TRBV15
J: TRBJ2-2
size: few
D: TRBD1
CDR3: CATSGIRQGRLGGELFF
DNA: TGTGCCACCAGCGGAATTAGACAGGGGCGCCTGGGCGGGGAGCTGTTTTTT

V: TRBV9
J: TRBJ2-3
size: .
D: .
CDR3: CASSVADVGVSTQYF
DNA: TGTGCCAGCAGCGTAGCGGATGTGGGAGTTAGTACGCAGTATTTT

V: TRBV12-3/TRBV12-4
J: TRBJ2-5
size: .
D: .
CDR3: CASSLVRYNEQYF
DNA: TGTGCCAGCAGTTTGGTCCGCTACAATGAGCAGTACTTC

V: TRBV7-6
J: TRBJ2-7
size: few
D: TRBD1
CDR3: CASSLGTGSHEQYF
DNA: TGTGCCAGCAGCTTAGGGACAGGGAGCCACGAGCAGTACTTC

V: TRBV7-6
J: TRBJ2-5
size: .
D: TRBD2
CDR3: CASSLGGGEGRFEGQETQYF
DNA: TGTGCCAGCAGCCTAGGCGGAGGGGAGGGGAGATTCGAAGGACAAGAGACCCAGTACTTC

V: TRBV12-3/TRBV12-4
J: TRBJ2-3
size: .
D: TRBD2
CDR3: CASSSGLGNTQYF
DNA: TGTGCCAGCAGTTCGGGACTAGGAAATACGCAGTATTTT

V: TRBV7-3
J: TRBJ2-1
size: .
D: .
CDR3: CASSGGGLGWGEQFF
DNA: TGTGCCAGCAGCGGGGGGGGCCTGGGTTGGGGTGAGCAGTTCTTC

V: TRBV7-6
J: TRBJ2-2
size: medium-sized
D: .
CDR3: CASSPTGTGELFF
DNA: TGTGCCAGCAGCCCGACGGGAACCGGGGAGCTGTTTTTT

V: TRBV28
J: TRBJ1-2
size: few
D: TRBD1
CDR3: CASNRGTRGYTF
DNA: TGTGCCAGCAACAGGGGGACGCGCGGCTACACCTTC

V: TRBV7-7
J: TRBJ2-7
size: medium-sized
D: .
CDR3: CASSFAEGDKQYF
DNA: TGTGCTAGCAGCTTCGCTGAGGGAGACAAGCAGTACTTC

V: TRBV6-1
J: TRBJ2-1
size: .
D: TRBD2
CDR3: CASSKLAGVSEQFF
DNA: TGTGCCAGCAGTAAACTAGCGGGAGTCAGTGAGCAGTTCTTC

V: TRBV12-3/TRBV12-4
J: TRBJ1-5
size: .
D: .
CDR3: CASGPTGGGQPQHF
DNA: TGTGCCAGCGGTCCGACAGGCGGGGGTCAGCCCCAGCATTTT

V: TRBV2
J: TRBJ2-3
size: few
D: .
CDR3: CATRGSTDTQYF
DNA: TGTGCCACCCGGGGGAGCACAGATACGCAGTATTTT

V: TRBV28
J: TRBJ1-3
size: .
D: .
CDR3: CATNAGYKGNTIYF
DNA: TGTGCCACCAACGCAGGGTACAAAGGAAACACCATATATTTT

V: TRBV5-6
J: TRBJ2-6
size: .
D: TRBD1
CDR3: CASSLIAGQGAPGANVLTF
DNA: TGTGCCAGCAGCTTGATCGCCGGACAGGGGGCGCCCGGGGCCAACGTCCTGACTTTC

V: TRBV7-2
J: TRBJ2-3
size: once
D: TRBD2
CDR3: CASSSYPLLAGVGASTDTQYF
DNA: TGTGCCAGCAGCTCCTATCCGCTACTAGCGGGAGTGGGTGCGAGCACAGATACGCAGTATTTT

V: TRBV7-2
J: TRBJ2-3
size: once
D: .
CDR3: CASSLLPGVGTDTQYF
DNA: TGTGCCAGCAGCTTACTCCCAGGGGTCGGTACAGATACGCAGTATTTT

V: TRBV6-5
J: TRBJ1-2
size: .
D: .
CDR3: CASTPGRGASGYTF
DNA: TGTGCCAGCACCCCAGGGAGGGGGGCTTCTGGCTACACCTTC

V: TRBV7-8
J: TRBJ2-1
size: .
D: .
CDR3: CASSLRDGVNEQFF
DNA: TGTGCCAGCAGCCTCCGGGACGGAGTCAATGAGCAGTTCTTC

V: TRBV7-8
J: TRBJ2-1
size: .
D: .
CDR3: CASSYLEGWVGEQFF
DNA: TGTGCCAGCAGCTATTTGGAGGGATGGGTCGGGGAGCAGTTCTTC

V: TRBV19
J: TRBJ2-1
size: .
D: .
CDR3: CASSISAVGDNEQFF
DNA: TGTGCCAGTAGTATAAGCGCGGTCGGCGACAATGAGCAGTTCTTC

V: TRBV7-3
J: TRBJ2-1
size: few
D: .
CDR3: CASSADYFGNEQFF
DNA: TGTGCCAGCAGCGCGGACTATTTCGGCAATGAGCAGTTCTTC

V: TRBV7-8
J: TRBJ2-1
size: few
D: .
CDR3: CASSFYATGKYNEQFF
DNA: TGTGCCAGCAGCTTCTACGCAACAGGGAAGTACAATGAGCAGTTCTTC

V: TRBV7-6
J: TRBJ2-5
size: .
D: TRBD2
CDR3: CASSLARGGETQYF
DNA: TGTGCCAGCAGCTTAGCGCGGGGGGGAGAGACCCAGTACTTC

V: TRBV6-1
J: TRBJ2-1
size: medium-sized
D: TRBD2
CDR3: CASRWPGLAGNNEQFF
DNA: TGTGCCAGCAGATGGCCGGGACTAGCGGGGAACAATGAGCAGTTCTTC

V: TRBV6-1
J: TRBJ2-3
size: medium-sized
D: TRBD1
CDR3: CASSGTGQDTQYF
DNA: TGTGCCAGCAGCGGGACAGGGCAAGATACGCAGTATTTT

V: TRBV6-8
J: TRBJ1-4
size: .
D: .
CDR3: CASTAETGTNEKLFF
DNA: TGTGCCAGCACCGCCGAGACAGGTACTAATGAAAAACTGTTTTTT

V: TRBV19
J: TRBJ2-1
size: .
D: TRBD1
CDR3: CASSRKGADNEQFF
DNA: TGTGCCAGTAGCAGAAAGGGGGCAGACAATGAGCAGTTCTTC

V: TRBV2
J: TRBJ2-3
size: .
D: .
CDR3: CASSPLASGTDTQYF
DNA: TGTGCCAGCAGCCCCCTGGCTAGCGGCACAGATACGCAGTATTTT

V: TRBV10-3
J: TRBJ2-3
size: once
D: .
CDR3: CTISARLQETQYF
DNA: TGTACCATCAGTGCAAGGCTACAAGAGACCCAGTATTTT

V: TRBV12-3/TRBV12-4
J: TRBJ2-2
size: few
D: .
CDR3: CASSLLQGDTGELFF
DNA: TGTGCCAGCAGTTTGTTACAGGGAGACACCGGGGAGCTGTTTTTT

V: TRBV7-2
J: TRBJ2-5
size: .
D: .
CDR3: CASSLLSGNQPQYF
DNA: TGTGCCAGCAGCTTATTATCTGGCAATCAGCCCCAGTACTTC

V: TRBV11-2
J: TRBJ2-2
size: .
D: .
CDR3: CAHRVSGDGELFF
DNA: TGTGCCCACAGGGTATCGGGTGACGGGGAGCTGTTTTTT

V: TRBV20-1
J: TRBJ2-4
size: .
D: .
CDR3: CSALTGWERAEAFF
DNA: TGCAGTGCTTTAACAGGCTGGGAGAGGGCTGAAGCTTTCTTC

V: TRBV4-1
J: TRBJ2-1
size: .
D: TRBD1
CDR3: CASSQVQQGIYEQFF
DNA: TGCGCCAGCAGCCAAGTCCAACAGGGGATCTACGAGCAGTTCTTC

V: TRBV7-7
J: TRBJ2-1
size: few
D: .
CDR3: CASSSHPTGTEQFF
DNA: TGTGCTAGCAGCTCCCATCCTACGGGGACTGAGCAGTTCTTC

V: TRBV10-2
J: TRBJ2-1
size: .
D: .
CDR3: CASSEDRFDEQFF
DNA: TGCGCCAGCAGTGAAGACAGGTTCGATGAGCAGTTCTTC

V: TRBV6-1
J: TRBJ2-3
size: medium-sized
D: .
CDR3: CASVFGSAADTQYF
DNA: TGTGCCAGCGTCTTCGGGAGTGCCGCAGATACGCAGTATTTT

V: TRBV19
J: TRBJ1-1
size: few
D: .
CDR3: CASSRRGGANTEAFF
DNA: TGTGCCAGTAGCCGACGGGGGGGGGCGAACACTGAAGCTTTCTTT

V: TRBV14
J: TRBJ2-3
size: many
D: TRBD2
CDR3: CASSRRTSGGSDTQYF
DNA: TGTGCCAGCAGCCGCCGGACTAGCGGGGGATCAGATACGCAGTATTTT

V: TRBV7-1
J: TRBJ2-3
size: .
D: TRBD2
CDR3: CASSQGLVSTDTQYF
DNA: TGTGCCAGCAGCCAGGGACTAGTCAGCACAGATACGCAGTATTTT